A single sample gave rise to the 8 T cell receptor beta chains below, sequenced in a study of blood T cell repertoires in COVID-19. TCRdb's copy holds only in-frame clones and misses some; the assay was immunoSEQ multiplex PCR. The data contain approximately 70,000 clones, roughly 90% of them singletons. What was sequenced was peripheral blood. All receptors derive from a woman between 50 and 59 years old with acute or convalescent COVID-19.

The chain joins TRBV27 to TRBJ2-1; TRBD2 matches at 8 bases. The CDR3 has 14 residues. V was clipped by 1 base and J by 9 bases; unmatched bases: 5. Per the germline V gene, CDR1 is MNHEY and CDR2 is SMNVEV (reference sequence). CDR3 DNA sequence: TGTGCCAGCAGTTTATTCGGGAGGGCCTCTGAGCAGTTCTTC. This codes for CASSLFGRASEQFF.

Remarks on this clone: The junction departs from germline at one end; a sequencing error may be responsible. The chain has TRBV7-7 and TRBJ2-1; 9 nucleotides agree with TRBD1. Germline CDR1 SSHAT, CDR2 FNYEAQ (reference sequence). The CDR3 totals 14 residues. CDR3: CASSPRQGGNEQFF. The CDR3 nucleotides are TGTGCTAGCAGCCCCCGACAGGGGGGCAATGAGCAGTTCTTC.

This clone was seen a handful of times. The rearrangement links TRBV5-6 to TRBJ2-3; unclear D gene. Looked up from germline, CDR1 is SGHDT and CDR2 is YYEEEE. The CDR3 is made up of 16 amino acids. V dropped 3 bases and J dropped 2 bases, with 16 bases sitting between them. This CDR3 reads CASSSLGSRATDTQYF. Here the CDR3 DNA reads TGTGCCAGCAGCTCCCTGGGTAGCCGTGCCACAGATACGCAGTATTTT.

V usage is TRBV30 and J usage is TRBJ2-7, with 15 bases matching TRBD2. The CDR3 has 19 residues. V was pared by 2 bases and J by 1 base, with 12 bases of the junction left unmatched. Germline CDR1 GTSNPN, CDR2 SVGIG (reference sequence). The CDR3 here is CAWSPWTSGRARGSYEQYF. CDR3 nucleotide sequence: TGTGCCTGGAGTCCATGGACTAGCGGGAGGGCAAGAGGGTCCTACGAGCAGTACTTC. The full variable domain, its missing parts supplied by reference TRBV30 and TRBJ2-7, is SQTIHQWPATLVQPVGSPLSLECTVEGTSNPNLYWYRQAAGRGLQLLFYSVGIGQISSEVPQNLSASRPQDRQFILSSKKLLLSDSGFYLCAWSPWTSGRARGSYEQYFGPGTRLTVT.

The chain links TRBV7-2 to TRBJ2-7, with 8 nucleotides matching TRBD1. There are 15 residues in the CDR3. Germline CDR1 is SGHTA and CDR2 is FQGNSA. V was clipped by 5 bases and J by 4 bases; unmatched bases: 10. CDR3 in DNA: TGTGCCAGCAGCGAACCGGGACAGGCGAAGTACGAGCAGTACTTC. As protein: CASSEPGQAKYEQYF.

The chain is built from TRBV7-9 and TRBJ2-7; 10 bases are shared with TRBD1. V was pared by 5 bases and J by 5 bases, with 12 bases of the junction left unmatched. Germline loops: CDR1 SEHNR, CDR2 FQNEAQ (reference sequence). This CDR3 comprises 16 residues. The DNA of the CDR3 is TGTGCCAGCAGCCCACTGTTTGGGACAGGGGAGAACGAGCAGTACTTC. Protein product: CASSPLFGTGENEQYF.

The rearrangement links TRBV4-3 to TRBJ1-6; 9 bases match TRBD1. CDR3 size: 16 residues. Trimming took 0 bases from V and 6 from J; bases not matched to a gene: 3. Germline loops: CDR1 LGHNA, CDR2 YSLEER. CDR3 sequence (DNA): TGCGCCAGCAGCCAAGACCCGACAGGGGGTAATTCACCCCTCCACTTT. It yields the protein CASSQDPTGGNSPLHF.

In this sample, this clone turned up once. This chain uses TRBV5-4 with TRBJ2-4; 7 nucleotides align to TRBD2. The CDR3 has 15 residues. The V gene end was trimmed by 4 bases and the J gene end by 1 base; junction bases not matched to a gene: 5. The V gene's germline CDR1 is SGHNT and CDR2 YYREEE (reference sequence). Here the CDR3 DNA reads TGTGCCAGCAGCGATCAGGGAGGGGCCAAAAACATTCAGTACTTC. It specifies CASSDQGGAKNIQYF.